One sample yielded the 20 T cell receptor beta chains listed below, sequenced in a study of cytomegalovirus exposure and HLA in healthy donors. The PCR was carried out with 60 Vbeta primers and 13 Jbeta primers. The table came from immunoSEQ multiplex PCR; TCRdb's copy has only in-frame clones and leaves some out. Of approximately 150,000 clones in the sample, 80% to 90% are singletons; the top ten hold about 2.5%. Sequenced sample: PBMCs. These receptors were obtained from a man aged 25 to 45 in good health and CMV-seropositive.

A single count supports this clone. The chain combines TRBV14 with TRBJ1-1, with TRBD1 matching over 9 bases. Germline V gene sequence: CDR1 SGHDN, CDR2 FVKESK. V lost 3 bases and J lost 7; bases outside the gene matches: 12. The CDR3 consists of 16 residues. The CDR3 loop is CASSHTGTGKRVEAFF. The CDR3 DNA is TGTGCCAGCAGCCATACCGGGACAGGGAAACGGGTTGAAGCTTTCTTT.

In the case of this clone: This sample also contains other DNA sequences that code for the same CDR3. This chain uses TRBV2 with TRBJ1-2, with TRBD1 matching over 9 bases. CDR1 is SNHLY and CDR2 is FYNNEI in the germline V gene. Losses at the gene ends were 2 bases for V and 9 bases for J; bases not matched to a gene: 7. The CDR3 length is 14 residues. In nucleotides, the CDR3 is TGTGCCAGCAGTGAACGGGGGACAGGGCTCCGCTACACCTTC. Its translation is CASSERGTGLRYTF.

This chain links TRBV30 with TRBJ2-3; D is possibly TRBD1 (6 bases). Per the germline V gene, CDR1 is GTSNPN and CDR2 is SVGIG (reference sequence). The CDR3 spans 13 residues. V lost 4 bases and J lost 4, with 12 bases in between. The CDR3: CAWTRDTADTQYF. The CDR3 bases are TGTGCCTGGACTCGGGACACGGCAGATACGCAGTATTTT.

There are a few counts of this clone. The chain combines TRBV5-6 with TRBJ1-5; D is unresolved. V lost 1 base, J lost 3 bases, and 8 bases lay in between. The CDR3 spans 14 residues. In germline, CDR1 is SGHDT, CDR2 YYEEEE. CDR3 bases: TGTGCCAGCAGCTTGCGACTTAACAATCAGCCCCAGCATTTT. This sequence encodes CASSLRLNNQPQHF.

This chain joins TRBV30 and TRBJ2-7, with D possibly being TRBD2 (5 bases). CDR1 and CDR2 (germline): GTSNPN, SVGIG (reference sequence). The CDR3 has 15 amino acids. Between the trimmed V and J ends, which lost 0 bases and 1 base, there was a span of 13 bases. CDR3 protein: CAWSVRRGRSYEQYF. The DNA of the CDR3 is TGTGCCTGGAGTGTACGTCGGGGAAGGTCCTACGAGCAGTACTTC.

The rearrangement joins TRBV6-5 to TRBJ1-3, with D possibly being TRBD1 (5 bases). V shed 2 bases and J shed 2 bases, with 13 bases lying between them. Germline V lookup: CDR1 MNHEY, CDR2 SVGAGI. The CDR3 runs to 16 residues. CDR3 bases: TGTGCCAGCAGTTACCTTGGGGGGGATACTGGAAACACCATATATTTT. It codes for CASSYLGGDTGNTIYF.

Remarks on this clone: A junction boundary mismatches the germline segment, possibly from a read error. V gene TRBV7-7 combines with J gene TRBJ2-5, with a weak D call TRBD2 (5 bases). Per the germline V gene, CDR1 is SSHAT and CDR2 is FNYEAQ (reference sequence). The CDR3 loop spans 16 amino acids. Written as DNA, the CDR3 is TGTGCTAGCAGCCCTACCCCGGGGTGGGGTGGGGAGACCCAGTACTTC. Protein product: CASSPTPGWGGETQYF.

This clone was seen more than once but under ten times. The CDR3 nucleotides are TGCGCCAGCAGCTTGGGAGGCCATGAGCAGTTCTTC. Protein product: CASSLGGHEQFF. The chain recombines TRBV5-1 with TRBJ2-1; no reliable D call. The CDR3 is 12 residues long. Germline V gene data show CDR1 as SGHRS and CDR2 as YFSETQ. Trimming stripped 0 bases from V and 8 bases from J, with 6 bases between.

This sequence joins TRBV5-1 and TRBJ2-1, with D possibly TRBD2 on 5 matching bases. V dropped 3 bases and J dropped 3 bases, with 7 bases sitting between them. The CDR3 is made up of 13 amino acids. Germline V gives CDR1 SGHRS, CDR2 YFSETQ. For the CDR3, the DNA is TGCGCCAGCAGCTCGGGGAGCTACAATGAGCAGTTCTTC. Translating gives CASSSGSYNEQFF.

The rearrangement joins TRBV2 to TRBJ2-7; 8 bases are shared with TRBD1. Trimming removed 5 bases from V and 4 bases from J; junction bases left unmatched: 7. This CDR3 contains 14 residues. Germline CDR1 reads SNHLY; CDR2 reads FYNNEI. CDR3 nucleotides: TGTGCCAGCAGTCAAAACAGGGGGTATTACGAGCAGTACTTC. This sequence encodes CASSQNRGYYEQYF. The entire variable domain, with the rest obtained from reference TRBV2 and TRBJ2-7, is as follows: EPEVTQTPSHQVTQMGQEVILRCVPISNHLYFYWYRQILGQKVEFLVSFYNNEISEKSEIFDDQFSVERPDGSNFTLKIRSTKLEDSAMYFCASSQNRGYYEQYFGPGTRLTVT.

The chain recombines TRBV7-8 with TRBJ2-5, with TRBD1 matching 7 bases. This CDR3 is built from 15 residues. V shed 5 bases, J shed 3 bases, and the junction held 9 bases outside the gene matches. The germline V gene encodes CDR1 SGHVS and CDR2 FQNEAQ. Here the CDR3 DNA reads TGTGCCAGCAGCCTTCAACCGGGACAGAAAGAGACCCAGTACTTC. Encoded protein: CASSLQPGQKETQYF.

This sequence joins TRBV30 and TRBJ2-7; 10 bases agree with TRBD2. Trimming at V came to 2 bases and at J to 0 bases, leaving 10 bases not matched to a gene. The CDR3 runs to 17 residues. The germline V gene has CDR1 GTSNPN and CDR2 SVGIG (reference sequence). CDR3 region: CAWSTPHSGRSSYEQYF. The CDR3 nucleotides read TGTGCCTGGAGTACACCTCATAGCGGGAGGAGCTCCTACGAGCAGTACTTC.

The rearrangement uses TRBV5-8 and TRBJ1-5, with D possibly TRBD1 on 6 matching bases. Trimming removed 4 bases at V and 5 bases at J, with 13 bases between. Germline V gives CDR1 SGHTS, CDR2 YDEGEE. This CDR3 is 14 amino acids long. The CDR3, as DNA: TGTGCCAGCAGCCCGCAGGGGAGTTATCAGCCCCAGCATTTT. This translates into CASSPQGSYQPQHF.

The chain links TRBV4-2 to TRBJ2-7; 8 bases fit TRBD2. This CDR3 has 16 amino acids. CDR1 LGHNA and CDR2 YNFKEQ come from the germline V gene. Trimming cost V 3 bases and J 0 bases; bases outside gene matches: 7. DNA of the CDR3: TGTGCCAGCAGCCATCTACTAGCGGCCAGCTCCTACGAGCAGTACTTC. Protein product: CASSHLLAASSYEQYF.

This chain connects TRBV9 to TRBJ1-3, with TRBD1 matching 7 bases. CDR3 size: 16 residues. CDR1 is SGDLS, CDR2 YYNGEE, per germline. V shed 3 bases, J shed 2 bases, and the junction held 8 bases outside the gene matches. The CDR3 reads CASSAGQAPTGNTIYF. The CDR3 DNA sequence: TGTGCCAGCAGCGCTGGACAGGCGCCGACTGGAAACACCATATATTTT. Looking up the rest from reference TRBV9 and TRBJ1-3 gives the full variable domain: DSGVTQTPKHLITATGQRVTLRCSPRSGDLSVYWYQQSLDQGLQFLIQYYNGEERAKGNILERFSAQQFPDLHSELNLSSLELGDSALYFCASSAGQAPTGNTIYFGEGSWLTVV.

This rearrangement joins TRBV4-2 to TRBJ2-1; 7 bases are shared with TRBD2. The CDR3 spans 17 residues. CDR1 and CDR2 from the germline V gene are LGHNA and YNFKEQ. The ends lost 0 bases at V and 8 bases at J; junction bases unmatched: 13. The CDR3 loop is CASSQDQGRGNHDEQFF. In DNA form, the CDR3 reads TGTGCCAGCAGCCAAGATCAAGGGAGGGGCAATCACGATGAGCAGTTCTTC.

This chain uses TRBV7-2 with TRBJ2-1; D is ambiguous. This CDR3 is 11 amino acids long. Trimming shortened V by 3 bases and J by 9 bases, and 6 bases separated the two germline ends. Germline CDR1 and CDR2: SGHTA and FQGNSA. CDR3 in amino acids: CASSFFGEQFF. The CDR3 DNA reads as TGTGCCAGCAGCTTCTTCGGTGAGCAGTTCTTC.

The chain couples TRBV29-1 to TRBJ2-5, with a tentative D call TRBD2 (6 bases). Germline CDR1 reads SQVTM; CDR2 reads ANQGSEA. V lost 4 bases to trimming and J lost 7 bases, with 16 bases between them. This CDR3 contains 13 residues. CDR3 loop: CSVVRTRGGTQYF. The CDR3 coding sequence is TGCAGCGTTGTTCGGACTCGGGGAGGGACCCAGTACTTC.

This chain's CDR3 is CASSFTGSSYNSPLHF. The CDR3 DNA is TGTGCCAGCAGCTTTACGGGGAGCTCCTATAATTCACCCCTCCACTTT. The chain links TRBV7-2 to TRBJ1-6; D call uncertain. This CDR3 region has 16 residues. The V end was cut by 3 bases, the J end by 0 bases, with 9 bases between. CDR1 is SGHTA and CDR2 is FQGNSA in the germline V gene.

The table lists this clone with a few counts. The genes are TRBV13 and TRBJ1-1; D possibly corresponds to TRBD1 (5 bases). This CDR3 region has 13 residues. CDR1 and CDR2 from the germline V gene are PRHDT and FYEKMQ (reference sequence). The V gene lost 0 bases and the J gene lost 8 bases, with 10 bases spanning the gap. The CDR3 sequence is CASSLGRGIEAFF. The CDR3 DNA follows: TGTGCCAGCAGCTTAGGCCGGGGGATCGAAGCTTTCTTT.